Listed below are T cell receptor beta chains from one sample, sequenced in a study of beta chain features in type 1 diabetes. The method was immunoSEQ multiplex PCR; TCRdb's version includes in-frame clones alone and lacks a portion of them. The sample shows almost 350,000 clones, about 18% of them seen only once. Sequenced input: naive CD4+ T cells from blood. Receptors originate from a young woman in good health. Both conserved end residues are part of each CDR3. D genes are given only for firm matches. The size entry is marked missing in some rows and otherwise reads once, few, many or a size class.

D gene	clone size	V gene	J gene	CDR3 protein	CDR3 DNA
TRBD2	.	TRBV7-9	TRBJ2-5	CASSLSRLTSGREETQYF	TGTGCCAGCAGCTTATCCAGGTTGACTAGCGGGAGGGAAGAGACCCAGTACTTC
TRBD2	few	TRBV11-3	TRBJ2-1	CASSSGGGRYNEQFF	TGTGCCAGCAGCTCTGGGGGGGGAAGGTACAATGAGCAGTTCTTC
.	few	TRBV18	TRBJ1-2	CASSPGGEGGYTF	TGTGCCAGCTCACCCGGAGGGGAGGGTGGCTACACCTTC
TRBD2	few	TRBV5-4	TRBJ2-5	CASSLYLASGRAGETQYF	TGTGCCAGCAGCTTGTACCTCGCTAGCGGGAGGGCAGGCGAGACCCAGTACTTC
TRBD1	few	TRBV30	TRBJ1-6	CAWTRGAGGKPLHF	TGTGCCTGGACCCGCGGGGCAGGGGGAAAACCCCTCCACTTT
TRBD1	.	TRBV7-2	TRBJ2-1	CASSLDPRTGAEQFF	TGTGCCAGCAGCTTAGATCCTAGGACAGGGGCTGAGCAGTTCTTC
.	few	TRBV30	TRBJ2-7	CAWTSGLLRSEQYF	TGTGCCTGGACCTCGGGACTCCTTCGGTCGGAGCAGTACTTC
.	.	TRBV30	TRBJ1-2	CASTQGEYGYTF	TGTGCCTCGACCCAAGGAGAGTATGGCTACACCTTC
TRBD2	.	TRBV5-4	TRBJ2-2	CASSYPGGPNTGELFF	TGTGCCAGCAGCTACCCGGGAGGCCCGAACACCGGGGAGCTGTTTTTT
TRBD2	few	TRBV5-1	TRBJ2-1	CASSRTSGSSYNEQFF	TGCGCCAGCAGTCGGACTAGCGGGAGCTCCTACAATGAGCAGTTCTTC
TRBD1	.	TRBV6-5	TRBJ1-4	CASSTGGGEKLFF	TGTGCCAGCAGTACAGGGGGCGGTGAAAAACTGTTTTTT
TRBD1	few	TRBV9	TRBJ1-2	CASSSRTGGSGYTF	TGTGCCAGCAGCTCCCGGACAGGGGGCTCTGGCTACACCTTC
.	.	TRBV19	TRBJ1-5	CATTDVPGNSNQPQHF	TGTGCCACTACAGACGTGCCTGGCAATAGCAATCAGCCCCAGCATTTT
.	few	TRBV2	TRBJ2-3	CATRLDADTQYF	TGTGCCACAAGACTCGATGCAGATACGCAGTATTTT
.	.	TRBV7-9	TRBJ1-1	CASSLDAAGAFF	TGTGCCAGCAGCTTAGACGCCGCGGGAGCTTTCTTT
.	.	TRBV5-1	TRBJ2-5	CASSPRPVPGETQYF	TGCGCCAGCAGCCCAAGGCCAGTCCCCGGGGAGACCCAGTACTTC
.	.	TRBV11-2	TRBJ2-1	CASSRTGLGYNEQFF	TGTGCCAGCAGCCGTACGGGACTGGGGTACAATGAGCAGTTCTTC
.	.	TRBV14	TRBJ2-3	CASSPDRSSTDTQYF	TGTGCCAGCAGCCCCGACAGATCTAGCACAGATACGCAGTATTTT
.	.	TRBV7-9	TRBJ1-6	CASSPSGGHNSPLHF	TGTGCCAGCAGTCCGAGTGGAGGGCATAATTCACCCCTCCACTTT
.	.	TRBV7-2	TRBJ2-7	CASSLADTYEQYF	TGTGCCAGCAGCTTAGCGGACACCTACGAGCAGTACTTC
TRBD1	.	TRBV30	TRBJ2-2	CAGSTGGSAGELFF	TGTGCCGGATCTACAGGGGGCTCGGCCGGGGAGCTGTTTTTT
.	few	TRBV10-3	TRBJ2-1	CAIKSATDEQFF	TGTGCCATCAAATCCGCAACTGATGAGCAGTTCTTC
.	few	TRBV29-1	TRBJ1-4	CSAYRDLNEKLFF	TGCAGCGCTTACAGGGATCTTAATGAAAAACTGTTTTTT
.	few	TRBV30	TRBJ1-6	CAWGAASTSPLHF	TGTGCCTGGGGAGCTGCGAGTACTTCACCCCTCCACTTT
TRBD2	few	TRBV15	TRBJ2-3	CATSSSGGPTDTQYF	TGTGCCACCAGCAGTAGCGGGGGGCCCACAGATACGCAGTATTTT
.	.	TRBV4-1	TRBJ2-5	CASSQGLEAETQYF	TGCGCCAGCAGCCAAGGACTAGAGGCAGAGACCCAGTACTTC
TRBD2	.	TRBV11-1	TRBJ2-7	CASSDRLAGYEQYF	TGTGCCAGCAGCGATCGACTAGCGGGATACGAGCAGTACTTC
.	.	TRBV5-1	TRBJ2-5	CASSLRGETQYF	TGCGCCAGCAGCTTGAGGGGAGAGACCCAGTACTTC
.	.	TRBV18	TRBJ1-2	CASSPPGLPTIGYTF	TGTGCCAGCTCACCTCCGGGACTCCCCACTATCGGCTACACCTTC
.	few	TRBV30	TRBJ1-1	CAWRWGPGWNTEAFF	TGTGCCTGGAGATGGGGCCCCGGGTGGAACACTGAAGCTTTCTTT
.	.	TRBV18	TRBJ2-7	CASSTRTSYEQYF	TGTGCCAGCTCAACGCGAACTAGCTACGAGCAGTACTTC
TRBD2	.	TRBV7-2	TRBJ2-5	CASSRSGTSWETQYF	TGTGCCAGCAGCAGAAGCGGGACTAGCTGGGAGACCCAGTACTTC
.	once	TRBV25-1	TRBJ1-1	CASRRQANTEAFF	TGTGCCAGCAGAAGACAGGCCAACACTGAAGCTTTCTTT
.	few	TRBV19	TRBJ1-2	CASSERLYGYTF	TGTGCCAGTAGCGAGCGGCTCTATGGCTACACCTTC
.	.	TRBV19	TRBJ2-3	CASRGRRTQYF	TGTGCCAGTAGAGGGCGGAGGACGCAGTATTTT
.	.	TRBV5-1	TRBJ1-1	CASSITRDMNTEAFF	TGCGCCAGCAGTATAACTCGGGACATGAACACTGAAGCTTTCTTT
.	.	TRBV5-1	TRBJ1-1	CASSGPPGLTEAFF	TGCGCCAGCAGCGGGCCCCCTGGGCTAACTGAAGCTTTCTTT
TRBD1	few	TRBV7-3	TRBJ1-1	CASSQDRDTEAFF	TGTGCCAGCAGTCAGGACAGGGACACTGAAGCTTTCTTT
.	.	TRBV7-6	TRBJ2-7	CASSLAIVGGQYF	TGTGCCAGCAGCTTAGCCATTGTGGGAGGGCAGTACTTC
.	few	TRBV19	TRBJ2-5	CASSQAPAFQETQYF	TGTGCCAGTAGTCAGGCCCCCGCGTTTCAAGAGACCCAGTACTTC
.	.	TRBV7-2	TRBJ1-5	CASSLGQANQPQHF	TGTGCCAGCAGCTTAGGTCAGGCCAATCAGCCCCAGCATTTT
TRBD2	.	TRBV4-1	TRBJ2-5	CASSPQAGAGETQYF	TGCGCCAGCAGCCCGCAAGCGGGAGCAGGAGAGACCCAGTACTTC
TRBD1	.	TRBV5-4	TRBJ1-4	CASSSGTGEKLFF	TGTGCCAGCAGCTCCGGGACAGGTGAAAAACTGTTTTTT
TRBD2	few	TRBV9	TRBJ2-7	CASSAGTSGSLYEQYF	TGTGCCAGCAGCGCTGGGACTAGCGGGAGTCTTTACGAGCAGTACTTC
TRBD2	.	TRBV5-1	TRBJ2-4	CASSLEASGGNIQYF	TGCGCCAGCAGCTTGGAGGCCAGCGGGGGAAACATTCAGTACTTC
.	.	TRBV6-5	TRBJ1-4	CASSNLGAGEKLFF	TGTGCCAGCAGTAACCTGGGAGCTGGGGAAAAACTGTTTTTT
.	few	TRBV18	TRBJ2-7	CASSETGTYEQYF	TGTGCCAGCTCAGAGACAGGTACCTACGAGCAGTACTTC
TRBD2	.	TRBV29-1	TRBJ2-7	CSALLAGFYEQYF	TGCAGCGCTCTACTAGCGGGGTTCTACGAGCAGTACTTC
TRBD1	.	TRBV5-4	TRBJ1-1	CASSNTDRGDEAFF	TGTGCCAGCAGCAACACGGACAGGGGAGATGAAGCTTTCTTT